This T cell receptor beta chain was recorded in a study of naive and memory T cell subsets. Study conclusions and caveats: This RNA-based method may be sensitive to activation-related transcript changes.

The library had UMIs added by 3' ligation of an oligonucleotide to TCR cDNA. Whole blood, roughly 2.5 ml, came from adult healthy volunteers. Unsorted total RNA, roughly 1 to 1,100 ng, was DNase treated before reverse transcription. The CDR3 runs 16 residues. V lost 6 bases and J lost 4, with 18 bases in between. In regard to this clonotype: Its antigen remains unidentified.

Amplification of ligated cDNA took four PCR rounds with SP2 and nested alpha and beta constant primers. Alpha and beta constant region primers primed reverse transcription for blood and skin samples. MiXCR, applied by TCRdb to the 5' RACE reads, yields one record per CDR3 protein. The sample has 30,000 or so distinct CDR3 sequences, 16% seen once; the top ten hold approximately 2.5%. The chain recombines TRBV12-3 or TRBV12-4 with TRBJ2-2; weak D call: TRBD2 (6 bases). The TCR was taken from a female donor in good health. CDR3 in DNA: TGTGCCAGCAGCCCGCCGGCGGGGAGAGGCACCGGGGAGCTGTTTTTT. It translates to CASSPPAGRGTGELFF.